These 18 T cell receptor beta chains were sequenced from one sample in a study of blood T cells in healthy people across ages. Through a sample-barcoded 5' primer and a J-beta primer mix, a second PCR was run for roughly 7 to 12 cycles. Each CDR3 protein gets one entry after TCRdb re-called the 5' RACE reads with MiXCR. Here the sample spans about 1.5 million distinct CDR3 sequences, approximately 43% being singletons. Sequencing was performed on blood. The receptors were sampled from a woman younger than 30 in good health.

This clonotype was counted between two and nine times. The V and J genes are TRBV10-3 and TRBJ1-1; 7 bases are shared with TRBD1. The V segment lost 5 bases and the J segment 8 bases; nucleotides outside the gene matches: 8. Per germline, CDR1 ENHRY and CDR2 SYGVKD. This CDR3 comprises 13 residues. The CDR3 reads CAISSRDRTEAFF. CDR3 DNA sequence: TGTGCCATCAGTAGCCGGGACAGAACAGAAGCTTTCTTT.

V is TRBV7-8 and J is TRBJ2-5; TRBD2 might be the D (7 bases). Germline CDR1 and CDR2: SGHVS and FQNEAQ. The CDR3 consists of 16 residues. V was cut by 5 bases and J by 2 bases, with 18 bases left in between. The DNA of the CDR3 is TGTGCCAGCAGCCCTGGGGGGGGCGGGCGTCAAGAGACCCAGTACTTC. This gives the protein CASSPGGGGRQETQYF.

A word on this clonotype: A read error may account for a junction end that differs from germline. The gene calls are TRBV14 and TRBJ2-5; D not resolved. The CDR3 runs 13 residues. The germline CDR1 and CDR2 sequences are SGHDN and FVKESK. CDR3 nucleotides: TGTGCCATCAGCAGCGTGAACCAAGAGACCCAGTACTTC. It encodes CAISSVNQETQYF.

This clonotype has only a few counts. The chain has TRBV7-2 and TRBJ2-5, with D perhaps matching TRBD1 (5 bases). The V gene's germline CDR1 is SGHTA and CDR2 FQGNSA. CDR3 length: 16 residues. Trimming left V 3 bases short and J 2 bases short, with 16 bases between. The CDR3 loop is CASSFLFGAQQETQYF. The CDR3 DNA is TGTGCCAGCAGCTTCCTTTTTGGGGCACAACAAGAGACCCAGTACTTC.

This sequence joins TRBV29-1 and TRBJ1-2; 8 positions match TRBD1. Germline loops: CDR1 SQVTM, CDR2 ANQGSEA. The J segment lost 7 bases and the V segment lost 6 bases, leaving 7 bases of the junction unmatched. The CDR3 totals 12 residues. CDR3: CSVPQGAFGYTF. In DNA form, the CDR3 reads TGCAGCGTGCCCCAGGGGGCTTTTGGCTACACCTTC.

The V call is TRBV9, the J call TRBJ1-1; no reliable D call. The CDR3 contains 13 residues. Germline V gene sequence: CDR1 SGDLS, CDR2 YYNGEE. Between the trimmed V and J ends, which lost 0 bases and 7 bases, there was a span of 10 bases. CDR3 DNA: TGTGCCAGCAGCGTAGTCCCGGGGAATGAAGCTTTCTTT. The encoded protein is CASSVVPGNEAFF.

This clonotype was seen many times. V usage is TRBV29-1 and J usage is TRBJ2-1; D not resolved. Germline-derived CDR1 and CDR2 are SQVTM and ANQGSEA. The CDR3 loop spans 12 amino acids. V shed 6 bases and J shed 7 bases, with 13 bases lying between them. Here the CDR3 reads CSVARLGNEQFF. In DNA, the CDR3 is TGCAGCGTCGCCCGACTCGGAAATGAGCAGTTCTTC.

The chain couples TRBV10-3 to TRBJ2-7; TRBD1 agrees at 11 bases. The germline CDR1 and CDR2 sequences are ENHRY and SYGVKD. CDR3 length: 16 amino acids. Losses at the gene ends were 2 bases for V and 5 bases for J; bases not matched to a gene: 8. The CDR3 DNA sequence: TGTGCCATCAGTGAGCTGGGACAGGGGGGATCGGACGAGCAGTACTTC. This codes for CAISELGQGGSDEQYF.

Ten or more counts support this clonotype. The J gene is TRBJ2-3, the V gene TRBV28; 8 nucleotides match TRBD2. With V trimmed by 4 bases and J by 4 bases, 10 bases remained unmatched. This CDR3 is 16 amino acids long. The V gene's germline CDR1 is MDHEN and CDR2 SYDVKM. The CDR3 spells CASSWLGAGVADTQYF. DNA of the CDR3: TGTGCCAGCAGTTGGCTGGGAGCGGGAGTCGCAGATACGCAGTATTTT.

J is TRBJ2-3 and V is TRBV11-2; TRBD2 matches at 8 bases. CDR3 size: 12 residues. V trimming: 0 bases; J trimming: 14 bases; junction bases outside the gene matches: 4. CDR1 SGHAT and CDR2 FQNNGV come from the germline V gene. In nucleotides, the CDR3 is TGTGCCAGCAGCTTAGATTTAGCGGGACTGTATTTT. Translating gives CASSLDLAGLYF.

This clonotype came up a few times. The rearrangement joins TRBV27 to TRBJ1-2; no clear D. The CDR3 spans 15 residues. V was clipped by 3 bases and J by 0 bases, with 11 bases between them. The germline V gene has CDR1 MNHEY and CDR2 SMNVEV (reference sequence). The CDR3 nucleotides read TGTGCCAGCAGTTTTAATGGATGGGCTAACTATGGCTACACCTTC. This sequence encodes CASSFNGWANYGYTF.

This clonotype was seen many times. The gene calls are TRBV29-1 and TRBJ2-7; perhaps TRBD2 as D (5 bases). The CDR3 covers 14 residues. Trimming stripped 6 bases from V and 3 bases from J, with 18 bases between. CDR1 SQVTM and CDR2 ANQGSEA come from the germline V gene. The CDR3 sequence: CSVSGSGSGYEQYF. CDR3 nucleotides: TGCAGCGTGTCGGGGTCAGGATCTGGCTACGAGCAGTACTTC.

The chain carries TRBV20-1 and TRBJ1-5; a possible D gene is TRBD1 (5 bases). Trimming pared 0 bases from V and 9 bases from J, leaving 15 bases between. The V gene's germline CDR1 is DFQATT and CDR2 SNEGSKA (reference sequence). The CDR3 consists of 14 residues. The CDR3 sequence is CSARDRRGSLPQHF. The CDR3 nucleotides are TGCAGTGCTAGAGATAGGCGGGGCAGCTTGCCCCAGCATTTT.

This clonotype was counted a few times. The V call is TRBV7-9, the J call TRBJ2-3, with 14 positions matching TRBD2. After removal of 5 bases from V and 3 bases from J, the junction contained 4 bases not matched to a gene. CDR3 length: 16 amino acids. CDR1 and CDR2 (germline): SEHNR, FQNEAQ (reference sequence). The chain's CDR3 is CASSAWTSGRTDTQYF. Written as DNA, the CDR3 is TGTGCCAGCAGCGCGTGGACTAGCGGGAGGACAGATACGCAGTATTTT.

V usage is TRBV2 and J usage is TRBJ1-1; D might be TRBD1 (6 bases). V gave up 7 bases and J gave up 1 base, with 19 bases separating them. The CDR3 runs to 16 residues. Per germline, CDR1 SNHLY and CDR2 FYNNEI. The CDR3: CASTISGAIGNTEAFF. CDR3 bases: TGTGCCAGCACTATATCGGGGGCAATAGGGAACACTGAAGCTTTCTTT.

This chain joins TRBV11-2 and TRBJ1-6; D unclear. The CDR3 is 16 residues long. Per germline, CDR1 SGHAT and CDR2 FQNNGV. The V and J ends lost 5 bases and 0 bases respectively, with 11 bases between them. The CDR3 DNA is TGTGCCAGCAGCGGGCTAGGGAGCTCCTATAATTCACCCCTCCACTTT. Its translation: CASSGLGSSYNSPLHF.

The chain couples TRBV18 to TRBJ2-3; TRBD1 or TRBD2 may be the D gene (5 bases each). The germline V gene encodes CDR1 KGHSH and CDR2 LQKENI. The germline V and J ends were trimmed by 4 bases and 4 bases, with 15 bases remaining between them. This CDR3 has 15 amino acids. The CDR3 DNA reads TGTGCCAGCTCACGAGCGGCCACCAGGGCAGATACGCAGTATTTT. It encodes CASSRAATRADTQYF.

This clonotype was found a few times. J is TRBJ1-2 and V is TRBV20-1, with 7 nucleotides matching TRBD1. The CDR3 length is 15 residues. V trimming: 6 bases; J trimming: 4 bases; junction bases outside the gene matches: 14. Germline lookup yields CDR1 DFQATT and CDR2 SNEGSKA (reference sequence). The DNA of the CDR3 is TGCAGTGCCCCATTGAGCGACAGGGTATTCTATGGCTACACCTTC. Protein sequence: CSAPLSDRVFYGYTF.